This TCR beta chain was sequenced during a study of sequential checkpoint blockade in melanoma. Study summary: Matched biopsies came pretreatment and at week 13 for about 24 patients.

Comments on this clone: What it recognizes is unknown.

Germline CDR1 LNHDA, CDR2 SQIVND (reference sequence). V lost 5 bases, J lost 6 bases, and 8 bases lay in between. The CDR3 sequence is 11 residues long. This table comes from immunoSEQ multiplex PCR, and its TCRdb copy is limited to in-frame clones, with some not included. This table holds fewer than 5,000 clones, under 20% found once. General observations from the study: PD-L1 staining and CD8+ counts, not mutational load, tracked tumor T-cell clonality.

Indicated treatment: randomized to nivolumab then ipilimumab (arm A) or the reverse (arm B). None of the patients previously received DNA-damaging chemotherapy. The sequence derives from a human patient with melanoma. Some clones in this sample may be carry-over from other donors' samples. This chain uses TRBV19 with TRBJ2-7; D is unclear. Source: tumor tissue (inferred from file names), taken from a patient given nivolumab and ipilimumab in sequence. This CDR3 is CASSSGIEQYF. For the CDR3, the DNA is TGTGCCAGTAGTTCAGGAATCGAGCAGTACTTC.